This T cell receptor (beta chain) was identified in a study of T cell responses to AZD1222 COVID-19 vaccine. The assay was immunoSEQ multiplex PCR, and TCRdb's table has in-frame clones only and misses some. Of about 59,000 clones listed, nearly 90% are singletons. Study results and limitations: Of spike-specific TCRs, nearly half reportedly target regions left unmutated in variants.

Samples with a second dose at about 4 or about 12 weeks were pooled together. Only a few counts were recorded for this clone. The target antigen is unknown. The receptor's source is an adult who received the AZD1222 COVID-19 vaccine. The sequences come from peripheral blood, collected 28 days after the second AZD1222 dose.

The CDR3 DNA sequence: TGTGCCAGCAGTAGACCAACAGGGGGCAATCAGCCCCAGCATTTT. Protein product: CASSRPTGGNQPQHF. This rearrangement joins TRBV2 to TRBJ1-5; 7 positions match TRBD1. V lost 5 bases to trimming and J lost 2 bases; unmatched junction nucleotides: 6. The CDR3 runs 15 residues. The V gene's germline CDR1 is SNHLY and CDR2 FYNNEI. Filled out from reference TRBV2 and TRBJ1-5, the complete variable domain reads EPEVTQTPSHQVTQMGQEVILRCVPISNHLYFYWYRQILGQKVEFLVSFYNNEISEKSEIFDDQFSVERPDGSNFTLKIRSTKLEDSAMYFCASSRPTGGNQPQHFGDGTRLSIL.